This T cell receptor beta chain was profiled in a study of control samples from healthy donors and cancer patients. Germline V CDR1 and CDR2: SEHNR, FQNEAQ (reference sequence). Trimming took off 5 bases at V and 0 bases at J, with 17 bases between the two ends. This CDR3 has 17 residues. Clones were read by immunoSEQ multiplex PCR, and TCRdb kept only the in-frame ones, dropping some. Of 95,000 to 100,000 clones in the sample, roughly 91% were seen once. This sequence originates from a man aged 30 to 45 in good health. The sequenced material came from blood. The chain combines TRBV7-9 with TRBJ1-3, with D perhaps TRBD1 (5 bases). CDR3 region: CASSPSGQGLSGNTIYF. The CDR3 DNA reads as TGTGCCAGCAGCCCTTCGGGGCAGGGCCTCTCTGGAAACACCATATATTTT. Together with reference TRBV7-9 and TRBJ1-3, the CDR3 gives the full variable domain: DTGVSQNPRHKITKRGQNVTFRCDPISEHNRLYWYRQTLGQGPEFLTYFQNEAQLEKSRLLSDRFSAERPKGSFSTLEIQRTEQGDSAMYLCASSPSGQGLSGNTIYFGEGSWLTVV.